This T cell receptor beta chain was documented in a study of Ad26.COV2.S vaccination and SARS-CoV-2 variants. Described treatment: 15 to 20 received Ad26.COV2.S at low or high dose, single or two shots; 5 received placebo; per-sample allocation not given. Day 63 after the first injection of vaccine or placebo was the sampling time. Sequencing used immunoSEQ multiplex PCR; TCRdb keeps in-frame clones, though not all of them. The sample has roughly 450,000 clones; approximately 90% are singletons. Germline CDR1 MDHEN, CDR2 SYDVKM. The CDR3 covers 16 residues. The trim removed 5 bases at V and 0 bases at J, leaving 7 bases unmatched.

Sequenced material: peripheral blood, taken in a trial of Ad26.COV2.S vaccine versus placebo. The V gene is TRBV28, the J gene TRBJ2-1; 7 nucleotides agree with TRBD2. This clonotype was sampled from a person aged 18 to 59 who received the Ad26.COV2.S COVID-19 vaccine or a placebo. CDR3 DNA sequence: TGTGCCAGCAGTCTCCGGGACTACTACTCCTACAATGAGCAGTTCTTC. It translates to CASSLRDYYSYNEQFF.